A selection of T cell receptor beta chains follows, all from one sample in a study of cytomegalovirus exposure and HLA in healthy donors. TCRdb keeps only in-frame clones here, not all; method: immunoSEQ multiplex PCR. The sample holds about 160,000 clones, 70% to 90% seen once. Source material: PBMCs. All receptors derive from a man aged 18-30 years in good health and CMV-seropositive. The CDR3 runs from the conserved cysteine through the conserved F or W. A D gene is named only where the DNA matches it firmly. Clone sizes are given selectively: once, few, many, or a class where the clone is expanded.

cdr3_nt: TGTGCCAGCAGTGAAGCCCTAGGCGGGGGGCCCGGCTATGGCTACACCTTC
cdr3_aa: CASSEALGGGPGYGYTF
j_call: TRBJ1-2
v_call: TRBV2
d_call: -
clone_size: -

cdr3_nt: TGTGCCAGTAGCCGTGAGGGGGCAAGGGAAAAACTGTTTTTT
cdr3_aa: CASSREGAREKLFF
j_call: TRBJ1-4
v_call: TRBV19
d_call: TRBD1
clone_size: -

cdr3_nt: TGTGCCAGCAGCTTAGAGGCGGGGGTCTTCACCGGGGAGCTGTTTTTT
cdr3_aa: CASSLEAGVFTGELFF
j_call: TRBJ2-2
v_call: TRBV7-8
d_call: TRBD2
clone_size: -

cdr3_nt: TGCGCCAGCAGCCAAGACAGGGGGGCCACAGATACGCAGTATTTT
cdr3_aa: CASSQDRGATDTQYF
j_call: TRBJ2-3
v_call: TRBV4-3
d_call: -
clone_size: -

cdr3_nt: TGTGCCAGCAGCCAAGAGGAGGGTAGCCGGGAGACCCAGTACTTC
cdr3_aa: CASSQEEGSRETQYF
j_call: TRBJ2-5
v_call: TRBV4-2
d_call: -
clone_size: -

cdr3_nt: TGTGCCAGCTCAAGACAGGCTAGACCTGAAGCTTTCTTT
cdr3_aa: CASSRQARPEAFF
j_call: TRBJ1-1
v_call: TRBV27
d_call: -
clone_size: -

cdr3_nt: TGTGCCAGCAGCTTTGGACTAGCGGGGACCTACGAGCAGTACTTC
cdr3_aa: CASSFGLAGTYEQYF
j_call: TRBJ2-7
v_call: TRBV5-6
d_call: TRBD2
clone_size: -

cdr3_nt: TGCGCCAGCAGCTTGGTATTCGGACAGACGCCAGGGAATGAGCAGTTCTTC
cdr3_aa: CASSLVFGQTPGNEQFF
j_call: TRBJ2-1
v_call: TRBV5-1
d_call: -
clone_size: -

cdr3_nt: TGTGCCAGCAGGCCAGGGGTAAGCTCCTACGAGCAGTACTTC
cdr3_aa: CASRPGVSSYEQYF
j_call: TRBJ2-7
v_call: TRBV7-2
d_call: -
clone_size: -

cdr3_nt: TGTGCTAGTAGAGGAGCAGATTGGACTGAAGCTTTCTTT
cdr3_aa: CASRGADWTEAFF
j_call: TRBJ1-1
v_call: TRBV19
d_call: -
clone_size: -

cdr3_nt: TGCGCCAGCTCGGCGGGGGCTGGCAATGAGCAGTTCTTC
cdr3_aa: CASSAGAGNEQFF
j_call: TRBJ2-1
v_call: TRBV5-1
d_call: -
clone_size: once

cdr3_nt: TGTGCCAGCAGCGAGGGGACTAACTATGGCTACACCTTC
cdr3_aa: CASSEGTNYGYTF
j_call: TRBJ1-2
v_call: TRBV9
d_call: -
clone_size: -

cdr3_nt: TGCGCCAGCAGCGGGGGACAGGGGGCCGGTGGAAACACCATATATTTT
cdr3_aa: CASSGGQGAGGNTIYF
j_call: TRBJ1-3
v_call: TRBV10-2
d_call: TRBD1
clone_size: -

cdr3_nt: TGTGCCAGCAGCTTAACGACAGGGGGAGAGGGAAAACTGTTTTTT
cdr3_aa: CASSLTTGGEGKLFF
j_call: TRBJ1-4
v_call: TRBV7-9
d_call: TRBD1
clone_size: -

cdr3_nt: TGTGCCACCAGCAGACGGGGGGGCAGCCAAGAGACCCAGTACTTC
cdr3_aa: CATSRRGGSQETQYF
j_call: TRBJ2-5
v_call: TRBV15
d_call: TRBD2
clone_size: -

cdr3_nt: TGTGCCAGCAGACCTGACAGAAGAAGCAATCAGCCCCAGCATTTT
cdr3_aa: CASRPDRRSNQPQHF
j_call: TRBJ1-5
v_call: TRBV6-5
d_call: -
clone_size: -

cdr3_nt: TGTGCCAGCAGCGTTCCCCTTTCGGGGGGCACAGATACGCAGTATTTT
cdr3_aa: CASSVPLSGGTDTQYF
j_call: TRBJ2-3
v_call: TRBV9
d_call: -
clone_size: -

cdr3_nt: TGTGCCAGTAGCCGCAGTAGCCGGGACAAGGACAATCAGCCCCAGCATTTT
cdr3_aa: CASSRSSRDKDNQPQHF
j_call: TRBJ1-5
v_call: TRBV19
d_call: -
clone_size: -

cdr3_nt: TGTGCCAGCAGTTATAGCGGACAGGGAATCAATCAGCCCCAGCATTTT
cdr3_aa: CASSYSGQGINQPQHF
j_call: TRBJ1-5
v_call: TRBV6-6
d_call: TRBD1
clone_size: -

cdr3_nt: TGTGCCAGCAGTGCGACTAGTTTTACGACCGATGAGCAGTTCTTC
cdr3_aa: CASSATSFTTDEQFF
j_call: TRBJ2-1
v_call: TRBV2
d_call: -
clone_size: -

cdr3_nt: TGTGCCAGCAGCGTAGGACAGTTGGGCCAGCCCCAGCATTTT
cdr3_aa: CASSVGQLGQPQHF
j_call: TRBJ1-5
v_call: TRBV9
d_call: -
clone_size: -

cdr3_nt: TGTGCCAGCAGCCCCGGGACAGGGTTCGGCTATTGGCAGTACTTC
cdr3_aa: CASSPGTGFGYWQYF
j_call: TRBJ2-7
v_call: TRBV11-3
d_call: TRBD1
clone_size: -

cdr3_nt: TGTGCCAGCAGCTTAAGTTTTCGGTCGGGAGAGACCCAGTACTTC
cdr3_aa: CASSLSFRSGETQYF
j_call: TRBJ2-5
v_call: TRBV11-1
d_call: -
clone_size: -